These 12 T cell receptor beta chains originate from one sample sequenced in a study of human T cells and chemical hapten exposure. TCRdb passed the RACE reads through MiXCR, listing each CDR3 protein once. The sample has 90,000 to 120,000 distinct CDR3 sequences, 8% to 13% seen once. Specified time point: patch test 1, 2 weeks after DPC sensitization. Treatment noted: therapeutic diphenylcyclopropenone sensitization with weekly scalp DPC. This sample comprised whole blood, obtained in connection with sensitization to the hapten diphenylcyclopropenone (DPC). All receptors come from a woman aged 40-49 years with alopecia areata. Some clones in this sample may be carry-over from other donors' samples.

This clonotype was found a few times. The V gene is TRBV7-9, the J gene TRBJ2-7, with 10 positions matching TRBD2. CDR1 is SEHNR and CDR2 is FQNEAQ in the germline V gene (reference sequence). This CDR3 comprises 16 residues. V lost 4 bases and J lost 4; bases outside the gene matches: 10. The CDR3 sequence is CASSSLLAGVRYEQYF. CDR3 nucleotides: TGTGCCAGCAGCTCCCTCCTAGCGGGAGTGAGGTACGAGCAGTACTTC.

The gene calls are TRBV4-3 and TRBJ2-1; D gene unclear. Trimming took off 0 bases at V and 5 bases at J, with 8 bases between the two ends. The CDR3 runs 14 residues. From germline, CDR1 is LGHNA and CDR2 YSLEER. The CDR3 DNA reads TGCGCCAGCAGCCAAGATTCAGTCAACAATGAGCAGTTCTTC. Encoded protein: CASSQDSVNNEQFF.

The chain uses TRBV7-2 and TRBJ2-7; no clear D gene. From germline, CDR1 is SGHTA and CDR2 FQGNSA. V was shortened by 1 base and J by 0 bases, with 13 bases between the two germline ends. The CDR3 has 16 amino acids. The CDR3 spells CASSLEHGPGSYEQYF. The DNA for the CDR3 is TGTGCCAGCAGCTTAGAGCACGGACCAGGCTCCTACGAGCAGTACTTC.

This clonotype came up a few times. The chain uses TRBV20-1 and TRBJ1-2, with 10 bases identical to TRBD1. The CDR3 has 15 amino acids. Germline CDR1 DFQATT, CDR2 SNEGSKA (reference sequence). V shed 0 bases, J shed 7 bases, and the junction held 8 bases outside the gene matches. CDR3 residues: CSARDGTGAFGGYTF. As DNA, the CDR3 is TGCAGTGCTAGAGATGGGACAGGGGCCTTCGGTGGCTACACCTTC.

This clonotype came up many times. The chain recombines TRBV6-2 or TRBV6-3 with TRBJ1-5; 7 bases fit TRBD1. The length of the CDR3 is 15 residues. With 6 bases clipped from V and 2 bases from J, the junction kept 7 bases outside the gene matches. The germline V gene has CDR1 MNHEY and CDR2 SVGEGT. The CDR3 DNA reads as TGTGCCAGCAGCCGTTACAGGGGCGGCAATCAGCCCCAGCATTTT. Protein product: CASSRYRGGNQPQHF.

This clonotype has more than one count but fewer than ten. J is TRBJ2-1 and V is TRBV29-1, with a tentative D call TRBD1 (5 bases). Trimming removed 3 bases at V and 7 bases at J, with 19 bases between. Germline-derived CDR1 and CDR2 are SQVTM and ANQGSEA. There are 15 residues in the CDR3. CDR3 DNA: TGCAGCGTTGAGGACGTTGGGGCTGGCTTAAATGAGCAGTTCTTC. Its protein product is CSVEDVGAGLNEQFF.

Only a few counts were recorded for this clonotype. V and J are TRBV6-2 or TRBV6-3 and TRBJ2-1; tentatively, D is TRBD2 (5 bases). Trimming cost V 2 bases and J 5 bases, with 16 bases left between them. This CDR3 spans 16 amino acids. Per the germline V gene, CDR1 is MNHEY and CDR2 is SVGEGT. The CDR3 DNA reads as TGTGCCAGCAGTTACCGCTCCACTAGTGGGCACAATGAGCAGTTCTTC. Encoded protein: CASSYRSTSGHNEQFF.

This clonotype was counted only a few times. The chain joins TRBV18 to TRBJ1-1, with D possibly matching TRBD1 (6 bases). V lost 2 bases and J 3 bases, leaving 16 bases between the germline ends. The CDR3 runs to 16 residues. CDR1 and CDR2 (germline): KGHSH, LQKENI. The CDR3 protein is CASSPTGFPQDTEAFF. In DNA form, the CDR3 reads TGTGCCAGCTCACCAACAGGGTTCCCCCAAGACACTGAAGCTTTCTTT.

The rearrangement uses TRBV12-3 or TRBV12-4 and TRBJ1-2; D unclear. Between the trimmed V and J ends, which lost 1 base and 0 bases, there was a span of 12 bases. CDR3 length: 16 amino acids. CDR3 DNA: TGTGCCAGCAGTTTAGGGCAGAGCCCGACTAACTATGGCTACACCTTC. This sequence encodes CASSLGQSPTNYGYTF.

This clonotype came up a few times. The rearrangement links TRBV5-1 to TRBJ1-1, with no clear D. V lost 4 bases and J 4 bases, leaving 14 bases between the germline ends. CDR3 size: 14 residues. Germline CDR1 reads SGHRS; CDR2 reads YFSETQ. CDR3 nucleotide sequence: TGCGCCAGCAGCCCGGCGGGATTTATCACTGAAGCTTTCTTT. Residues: CASSPAGFITEAFF.

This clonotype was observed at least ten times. The CDR3 spells CASSARDRGRNEQFF. The CDR3 nucleotides read TGTGCCAGCAGCGCCCGGGACAGGGGGCGCAATGAGCAGTTCTTC. The chain recombines TRBV7-6 with TRBJ2-1; 12 bases match TRBD1. Germline CDR1 is SGHVS and CDR2 is FNYEAQ. The CDR3 runs 15 residues. V gave up 5 bases and J gave up 6 bases; unmatched junction bases: 5. Supplemented by reference TRBV7-6 and TRBJ2-1, the full variable domain reads GAGVSQSPRYKVTKRGQDVALRCDPISGHVSLYWYRQALGQGPEFLTYFNYEAQQDKSGLPNDRFSAERPEGSISTLTIQRTEQRDSAMYRCASSARDRGRNEQFFGPGTRLTVL.

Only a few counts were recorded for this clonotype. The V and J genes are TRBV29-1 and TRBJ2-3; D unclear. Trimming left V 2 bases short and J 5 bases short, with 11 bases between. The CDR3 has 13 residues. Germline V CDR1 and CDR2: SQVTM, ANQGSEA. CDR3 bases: TGCAGCGTTGAACGGAAGGGTGGAGATACGCAGTATTTT. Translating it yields CSVERKGGDTQYF.